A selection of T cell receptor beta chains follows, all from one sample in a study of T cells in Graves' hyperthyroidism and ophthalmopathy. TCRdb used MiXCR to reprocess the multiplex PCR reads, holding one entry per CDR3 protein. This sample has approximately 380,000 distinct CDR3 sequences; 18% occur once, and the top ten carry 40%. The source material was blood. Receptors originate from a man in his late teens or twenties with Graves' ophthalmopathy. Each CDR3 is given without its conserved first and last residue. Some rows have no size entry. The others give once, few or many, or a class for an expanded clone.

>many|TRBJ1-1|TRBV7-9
ASSPSRDQPRSF
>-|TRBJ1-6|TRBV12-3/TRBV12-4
ASKTDRQGYNSPLH
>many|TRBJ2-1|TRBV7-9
ASSPGLAAGEQF
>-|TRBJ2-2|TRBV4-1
ASSQQWSDTGELF
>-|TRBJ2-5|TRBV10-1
ASRDSGRLY
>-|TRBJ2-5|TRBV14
ASSQDRSFQETQY
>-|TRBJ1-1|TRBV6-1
ASSRQTNTEAF
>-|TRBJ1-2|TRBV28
ASSTLDRDGYT
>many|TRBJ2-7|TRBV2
ASSEGHTWTGGWEQY
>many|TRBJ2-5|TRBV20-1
SASWGGDLQETQY
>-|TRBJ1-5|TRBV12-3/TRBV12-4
ASSPQGPQPQH
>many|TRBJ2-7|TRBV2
ASSDPGLAGLAYEQY
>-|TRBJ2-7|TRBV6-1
ASRELGTGRHEQY
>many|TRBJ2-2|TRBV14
ASSQDRGRGDTGELF
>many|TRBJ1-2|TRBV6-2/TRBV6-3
ASSYSLKTGNYGYT
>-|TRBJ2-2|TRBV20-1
SAMATSGGENTGELF
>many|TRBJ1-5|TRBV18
ASSPRYENQPQH
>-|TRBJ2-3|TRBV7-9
ASSLADGQSTDTQY
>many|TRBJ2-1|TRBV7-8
ASSREGHVDEQF
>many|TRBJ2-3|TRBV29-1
SVGDLNGGNTQY
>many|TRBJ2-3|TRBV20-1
SAPPRGDTQY
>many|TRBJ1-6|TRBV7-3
ASSRSLVSPLH
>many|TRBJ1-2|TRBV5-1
ASSPGQGANYGYT
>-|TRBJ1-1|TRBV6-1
ASSEGWGDRAF
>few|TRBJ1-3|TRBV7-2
ASSLASSGGNTIY
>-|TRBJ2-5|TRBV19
ASNPTGQETQY
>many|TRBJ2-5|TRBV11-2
ASSDSGPRETQY
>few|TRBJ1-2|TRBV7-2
ASSPWGHRNYGYT
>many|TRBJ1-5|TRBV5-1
ASSLEGQQNQPQH
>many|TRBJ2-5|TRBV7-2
ASSPFVGETQY
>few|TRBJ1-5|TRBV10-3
AISESASARGPQH
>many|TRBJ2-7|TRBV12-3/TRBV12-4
ASSLEGGWYEQY
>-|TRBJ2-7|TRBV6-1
ASSEARVGEQY
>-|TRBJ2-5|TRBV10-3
AISEKWTAQETQY
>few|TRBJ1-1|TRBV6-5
ASSYITSADTEAF
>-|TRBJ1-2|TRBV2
ASSPVVGTYGYT